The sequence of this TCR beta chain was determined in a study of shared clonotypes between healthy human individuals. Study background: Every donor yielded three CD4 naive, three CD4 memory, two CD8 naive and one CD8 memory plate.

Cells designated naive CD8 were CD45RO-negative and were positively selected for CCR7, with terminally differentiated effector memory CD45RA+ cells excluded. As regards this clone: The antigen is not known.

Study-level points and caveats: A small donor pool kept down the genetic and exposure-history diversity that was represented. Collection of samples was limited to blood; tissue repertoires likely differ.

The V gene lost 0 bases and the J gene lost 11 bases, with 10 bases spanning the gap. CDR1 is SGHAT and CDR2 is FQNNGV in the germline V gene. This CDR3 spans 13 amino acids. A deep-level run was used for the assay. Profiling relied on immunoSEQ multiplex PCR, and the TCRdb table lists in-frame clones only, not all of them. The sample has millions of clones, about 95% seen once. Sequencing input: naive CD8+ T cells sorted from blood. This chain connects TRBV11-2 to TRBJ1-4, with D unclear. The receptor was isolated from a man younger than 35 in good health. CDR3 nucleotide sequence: TGTGCCAGCAGCTTAGATATCCAAGAGAAACTGTTTTTT. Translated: CASSLDIQEKLFF.